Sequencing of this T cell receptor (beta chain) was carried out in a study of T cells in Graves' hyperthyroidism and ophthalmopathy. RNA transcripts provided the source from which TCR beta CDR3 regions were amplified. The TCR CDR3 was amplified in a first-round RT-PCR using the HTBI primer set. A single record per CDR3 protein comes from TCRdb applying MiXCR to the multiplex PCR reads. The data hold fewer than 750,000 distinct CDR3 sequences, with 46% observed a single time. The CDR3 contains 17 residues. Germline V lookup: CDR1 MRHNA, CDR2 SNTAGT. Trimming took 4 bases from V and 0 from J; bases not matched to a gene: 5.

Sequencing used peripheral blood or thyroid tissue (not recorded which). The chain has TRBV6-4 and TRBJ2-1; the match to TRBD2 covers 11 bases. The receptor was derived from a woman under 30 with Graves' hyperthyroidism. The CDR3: CASSGLAGPPSYNEQFF. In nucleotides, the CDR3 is TGTGCCAGCAGTGGACTAGCGGGACCTCCCTCCTACAATGAGCAGTTCTTC.